These 25 T cell receptor beta chains originate from one sample sequenced in a study of patients and donors after allogeneic stem cell transplantation. TCRdb re-called the RT-PCR reads with MiXCR, one entry per CDR3 protein. This sample has some 880,000 distinct CDR3 sequences, with more than 15% found just once. Material for sequencing was blood, either unsorted or a sorted T cell fraction (not recorded which). The receptor set was obtained from a human donor who was either an allogeneic HSCT recipient or a stem cell or donor lymphocyte infusion donor (not recorded which). It is not recorded whose cells these are; they may come from a transplant donor.

This clonotype has ten or more counts. The chain uses TRBV6-1 and TRBJ2-2, with D possibly TRBD1 on 6 matching bases. Germline CDR1 reads MNHNS; CDR2 reads SASEGT. This CDR3 is 16 amino acids long. Trimming pared 6 bases from V and 1 base from J, leaving 15 bases between. DNA of the CDR3: TGTGCCAGCAGCCTTCATTACAGGGTGAACACCGGGGAGCTGTTTTTT. The encoded protein is CASSLHYRVNTGELFF.

The chain links TRBV10-3 to TRBJ2-7; D is unresolved. The germline V and J ends were trimmed by 2 bases and 0 bases, with 14 bases remaining between them. This CDR3 region has 16 residues. Germline values: CDR1 ENHRY, CDR2 SYGVKD. The CDR3 is CAISEPGRPSSYEQYF. CDR3 nucleotides: TGTGCCATCAGTGAGCCCGGACGGCCGAGCTCCTACGAGCAGTACTTC.

The table lists this clonotype with a few counts. This chain links TRBV2 with TRBJ1-2; D gene ambiguous. The ends were cut back, 6 bases at V and 5 bases at J, with 16 bases in the middle. Per the germline V gene, CDR1 is SNHLY and CDR2 is FYNNEI. This CDR3 contains 14 residues. The CDR3 DNA reads TGTGCCAGCAGGACCGACCCACTAGGGTATGGCTACACCTTC. This codes for CASRTDPLGYGYTF.

Only a few counts were recorded for this clonotype. The chain combines TRBV7-6 with TRBJ1-5; D ambiguous. Germline V gene lookup returns CDR1 SGHVS and CDR2 FNYEAQ. The CDR3 length is 17 residues. V lost 2 bases and J lost 1, with 15 bases in between. CDR3 protein: CASSLREGQNSNQPQHF. The CDR3 bases are TGTGCCAGCAGCTTAAGGGAAGGTCAAAACAGCAATCAGCCCCAGCATTTT. Full variable domain (outside the CDR3, taken from reference TRBV7-6 and TRBJ1-5): GAGVSQSPRYKVTKRGQDVALRCDPISGHVSLYWYRQALGQGPEFLTYFNYEAQQDKSGLPNDRFSAERPEGSISTLTIQRTEQRDSAMYRCASSLREGQNSNQPQHFGDGTRLSIL.

The chain is built from TRBV4-2 and TRBJ2-1, with 7 bases that match TRBD2. The CDR3 spans 13 residues. V dropped 0 bases and J dropped 8; count of bases not matched to a gene: 1. Germline CDR1 is LGHNA and CDR2 is YNFKEQ. The CDR3, as DNA: TGTGCCAGCAGCCAAGAGGGGGGGGATGAGCAGTTCTTC. It is translated as CASSQEGGDEQFF.

The rearrangement joins TRBV12-3 or TRBV12-4 to TRBJ2-3; possible D gene TRBD2, 6 bases. Trimming stripped 7 bases from V and 10 bases from J, with 18 bases between. This CDR3 has 13 residues. The chain's CDR3 is CASIQEGPLSQYF. The DNA for the CDR3 is TGTGCCAGCATTCAGGAGGGTCCCCTGTCGCAGTATTTT.

About this clonotype: A much bigger clone sits one base away, suggesting this may be a read error. The chain couples TRBV6-5 to TRBJ2-3; D is uncertain. Germline CDR1 is MNHEY and CDR2 is SVGAGI. There are 13 residues in the CDR3. CDR3 residues: CASSYPSTDTKYF. As DNA, the CDR3 is TGTGCCAGCAGTTACCCTTCCACAGATACGAAGTATTTT.

This clonotype was recorded a few times. The gene calls are TRBV20-1 and TRBJ2-2; 7 nucleotides align to TRBD2. Germline assignment: CDR1 DFQATT and CDR2 SNEGSKA (reference sequence). Germline trimming cut 3 bases from V and 4 bases from J; bases unmatched to any gene: 2. This CDR3 contains 13 residues. The CDR3 DNA follows: TGCAGTGCTAGTTGGGGGGGCACCGGGGAGCTGTTTTTT. It encodes CSASWGGTGELFF.

The chain has TRBV7-9 and TRBJ1-2; TRBD1 matches 9 bases. This CDR3 comprises 15 residues. The junction had 7 bases not matched to a gene; V was cut back by 5 bases and J by 3 bases. Germline-derived CDR1 and CDR2 are SEHNR and FQNEAQ (reference sequence). The CDR3 DNA sequence: TGTGCCAGCAGCCCCCGGGACAGGGTAGACTATGGCTACACCTTC. Translation gives CASSPRDRVDYGYTF. Complete variable domain (other parts from reference TRBV7-9 and TRBJ1-2): DTGVSQNPRHKITKRGQNVTFRCDPISEHNRLYWYRQTLGQGPEFLTYFQNEAQLEKSRLLSDRFSAERPKGSFSTLEIQRTEQGDSAMYLCASSPRDRVDYGYTFGSGTRLTVV.

This clonotype was seen more than once but under ten times. The chain is built from TRBV6-2 or TRBV6-3 and TRBJ2-1, with 8 bases that match TRBD2. The germline V gene has CDR1 MNHEY and CDR2 SVGEGT. The CDR3 covers 14 residues. Trimming removed 2 bases from V and 5 bases from J; junction bases left unmatched: 2. This CDR3 is CASSYGTRNNEQFF. The CDR3 DNA is TGTGCCAGCAGTTACGGGACTAGGAACAATGAGCAGTTCTTC.

The chain links TRBV4-3 to TRBJ1-5; D gene unclear. V was pared by 0 bases and J by 6 bases, with 9 bases between. The CDR3 is 14 amino acids. From germline, CDR1 is LGHNA and CDR2 YSLEER. The CDR3 region has the DNA TGCGCCAGCAGCCAAGATCCCGGATTTCAGCCCCAGCATTTT. Amino acid sequence: CASSQDPGFQPQHF.

V and J are TRBV11-2 and TRBJ2-7, with 8 bases matching TRBD2. Germline V gene lookup returns CDR1 SGHAT and CDR2 FQNNGV. V shed 5 bases and J 7 bases; nucleotides not matched to a gene: 19. The CDR3 spans 17 residues. The CDR3 region is CASSITPGTSNVKEQYF. For the CDR3, the DNA is TGTGCCAGCAGCATCACCCCCGGGACTAGTAACGTTAAAGAGCAGTACTTC.

Many counts were recorded for this clonotype. The chain carries TRBV5-1 and TRBJ2-3; 13 nucleotides line up with TRBD2. Germline-derived CDR1 and CDR2 are SGHRS and YFSETQ. The V and J ends lost 0 bases and 4 bases, in that order; junction bases with no gene match: 5. CDR3 length: 17 residues. In nucleotides, the CDR3 is TGCGCCAGCAGCTTGGAACTAGCGGGGGGGCATTCAGATACGCAGTATTTT. It translates to CASSLELAGGHSDTQYF.

This clonotype was counted a few times. DNA for the CDR3: TGTGCCACCAGGCCGGGACTAGCATGGAATGAGCAGTTCTTC. Protein: CATRPGLAWNEQFF. The rearrangement links TRBV15 to TRBJ2-1, with 9 bases identical to TRBD2. With V trimmed by 6 bases and J by 7 bases, 7 bases remained unmatched. The germline gives CDR1 LNHNV, CDR2 YYDKDF (reference sequence). The CDR3 covers 14 residues.

V usage is TRBV9 and J usage is TRBJ1-6, with D unresolved. The V gene's germline CDR1 is SGDLS and CDR2 YYNGEE. V was shortened by 0 bases and J by 7 bases, with 14 bases between the two germline ends. This CDR3 has 16 residues. This CDR3 is CASSVEPDGSNSPLHF. As DNA, the CDR3 is TGTGCCAGCAGCGTAGAACCGGACGGCTCAAATTCACCCCTCCACTTT.

This clonotype showed up many times. The chain uses TRBV12-3 or TRBV12-4 and TRBJ1-2; D is possibly TRBD1 (5 bases). V lost 2 bases, J lost 6 bases, and 7 bases lay in between. CDR3 length: 12 amino acids. The chain's CDR3 is CASSLRGDGYTF. The CDR3 DNA reads as TGTGCCAGCAGTTTACGGGGGGATGGCTACACCTTC.

This chain joins TRBV13 and TRBJ1-2; no definite D call. Germline V lookup: CDR1 PRHDT, CDR2 FYEKMQ (reference sequence). This CDR3 is 13 amino acids long. Trimming took 5 bases from V and 3 from J, leaving 10 bases between them. CDR3 protein: CASSPRHDYGYTF. The CDR3 DNA reads TGTGCCAGCAGCCCTAGACACGACTATGGCTACACCTTC.

This clonotype was seen more than once but under ten times. V gene TRBV5-1 combines with J gene TRBJ2-6, with a tentative D call TRBD2 (6 bases). Germline V CDR1 and CDR2: SGHRS, YFSETQ. The CDR3 length is 16 residues. The V end lost 4 bases, the J end lost 4 bases, and 15 bases lay between the germline ends. In DNA, the CDR3 is TGCGCCAGCAGCCTCGGGAGTATTTCCGGGGCCAACGTCCTGACTTTC. Translated: CASSLGSISGANVLTF.

The V gene is TRBV9, the J gene TRBJ2-3, with no clear D. The CDR3 totals 18 residues. Germline V gene sequence: CDR1 SGDLS, CDR2 YYNGEE. V was clipped by 3 bases and J by 1 base, with 21 bases between them. CDR3 DNA: TGTGCCAGCAGCGCTAAAATTTCGTTGGGCAGCCGCACAGATACGCAGTATTTT. Translating gives CASSAKISLGSRTDTQYF.

The chain combines TRBV20-1 with TRBJ2-7, with D possibly TRBD1 on 6 matching bases. CDR3 length equals 13 residues. In germline, CDR1 is DFQATT, CDR2 SNEGSKA (reference sequence). Trimming took off 6 bases at V and 2 bases at J, with 14 bases between the two ends. The DNA for the CDR3 is TGCAGTGCATTTCACACAGGGACCTACGAGCAGTACTTC. This translates into CSAFHTGTYEQYF.

This clonotype was picked up a small number of times. The chain has TRBV20-1 and TRBJ2-5; D perhaps matches TRBD2 (5 bases). Trimming stripped 3 bases from V and 3 bases from J, with 14 bases between. The CDR3 has 14 residues. The germline V gene has CDR1 DFQATT and CDR2 SNEGSKA (reference sequence). CDR3: CSASTGGLKETQYF. The CDR3 coding sequence is TGCAGTGCTAGCACCGGTGGACTGAAAGAGACCCAGTACTTC.

The chain is built from TRBV7-8 and TRBJ2-1; TRBD1 is a possible D gene (5 bases). The V end lost 1 base, the J end lost 3 bases, and 13 bases lay between the germline ends. The CDR3 has 16 residues. The germline CDR1 and CDR2 sequences are SGHVS and FQNEAQ. The CDR3 DNA sequence: TGTGCCAGCAGCTTAGGGGGCGGAAGAAACTACAATGAGCAGTTCTTC. This gives the protein CASSLGGGRNYNEQFF. Complete variable domain (other parts from reference TRBV7-8 and TRBJ2-1): GAGVSQSPRYKVAKRGQDVALRCDPISGHVSLFWYQQALGQGPEFLTYFQNEAQLDKSGLPSDRFFAERPEGSVSTLKIQRTQQEDSAVYLCASSLGGGRNYNEQFFGPGTRLTVL.

This clonotype turned up a few times. The rearrangement uses TRBV10-3 and TRBJ2-1; 13 bases are a match to TRBD2. The CDR3 is made up of 14 amino acids. V shed 6 bases, J shed 5 bases, and the junction held 1 base outside the gene matches. CDR1 ENHRY and CDR2 SYGVKD come from the germline V gene. CDR3 in DNA: TGTGCCATCAGGACTAGCGGGGGGAACAATGAGCAGTTCTTC. It yields the protein CAIRTSGGNNEQFF.

This clonotype was observed a handful of times. The V call is TRBV7-2, the J call TRBJ2-2, with 11 bases identical to TRBD2. This CDR3 has 17 residues. Per germline, CDR1 SGHTA and CDR2 FQGNSA. V trimming: 4 bases; J trimming: 7 bases; junction bases outside the gene matches: 11. The CDR3 nucleotides are TGTGCCAGCAGCTGGACCTTAGCGGGGGGGCCTGTCGGGGAGCTGTTTTTT. Translated: CASSWTLAGGPVGELFF.

This clonotype was counted between two and nine times. An end of the junction differs from the germline gene, which may be a read error. This sequence joins TRBV13 and TRBJ2-2, with 7 positions matching TRBD1. The CDR3 extends over 14 amino acids. From germline, CDR1 is PRHDT and CDR2 FYEKMQ (reference sequence). CDR3: CASSIGQVTGELFF. In DNA, the CDR3 is TGTGCCAGCAGCATAGGACAGGTGACCGGGGAGCTGTTTTTT.